The 17 T cell receptor beta chains below all came from one sample that was sequenced in a study of cytomegalovirus exposure and HLA in healthy donors. The PCR made use of 60 Vbeta and 13 Jbeta primers. Here immunoSEQ multiplex PCR was the method, and the copy in TCRdb shows in-frame clones only, minus some. Of about 260,000 clones listed, just under 85% are singletons. The sequenced material came from PBMCs. The receptors stem from a middle-aged woman in good health and CMV-seropositive.

This clone was seen a single time. This chain uses TRBV28 with TRBJ1-2, with TRBD1 identical over 7 bases. The CDR3 spans 14 residues. The V gene end was trimmed by 6 bases and the J gene end by 10 bases; junction bases not matched to a gene: 14. Germline lookup yields CDR1 MDHEN and CDR2 SYDVKM. DNA for the CDR3: TGTGCCAGCAGAATAGGGGGCGCGTCGATAGACTACACCTTC. Its protein is CASRIGGASIDYTF.

The chain employs TRBV28 and TRBJ1-1; no reliable D call. Trimming removed 2 bases from V and 6 bases from J, with 16 bases in between. Germline CDR1 and CDR2: MDHEN and SYDVKM. This CDR3 comprises 15 residues. Here the CDR3 DNA reads TGTGCCAGCAGTTTAGGAGGAAACCACGGAGCTGAAGCTTTCTTT. This sequence encodes CASSLGGNHGAEAFF. Based on the CDR3 plus reference TRBV28 and TRBJ1-1, the full variable domain is DVKVTQSSRYLVKRTGEKVFLECVQDMDHENMFWYRQDPGLGLRLIYFSYDVKMKEKGDIPEGYSVSREKKERFSLILESASTNQTSMYLCASSLGGNHGAEAFFGQGTRLTVV.

The genes are TRBV30 and TRBJ2-5; a possible D gene is TRBD2 (5 bases). The closer fit of TRBJ2-7 to the DNA end suggests the J call may be wrong. The CDR3 is 13 amino acids. CDR1 is GTSNPN, CDR2 SVGIG, per germline (reference sequence). The CDR3 DNA reads as TGTGCCTGGAGTCCCGGGGTGTTGAACGAGCAGTACTTC. Translating it yields CAWSPGVLNEQYF.

CDR3 sequence: CASAGGPGAGELFF. DNA of the CDR3: TGTGCCAGTGCGGGAGGGCCGGGGGCCGGGGAGCTGTTTTTT. The rearrangement uses TRBV9 and TRBJ2-2, with TRBD2 matching over 9 bases. The J segment lost 6 bases and the V segment lost 8 bases, leaving 8 bases of the junction unmatched. In germline, CDR1 is SGDLS, CDR2 YYNGEE. The CDR3 contains 14 residues.

This chain connects TRBV6-6 to TRBJ2-7; 7 nucleotides agree with TRBD1. The CDR3 spans 14 residues. V trimming: 0 bases; J trimming: 3 bases; junction bases outside the gene matches: 2. Germline CDR1 is MNHNY and CDR2 is SVGAGI (reference sequence). As DNA, the CDR3 is TGTGCCAGCAGTTACTCGGACAGGAGCTACGAGCAGTACTTC. Its translation is CASSYSDRSYEQYF.

The chain uses TRBV28 and TRBJ2-4, with 9 bases that match TRBD1. The CDR3 runs to 16 residues. Unmatched junction bases numbered 8, after V lost 1 base and J lost 7 bases. In germline, CDR1 is MDHEN, CDR2 SYDVKM. The chain's CDR3 is CASSLSDRGGGNIQYF. CDR3 DNA sequence: TGTGCCAGCAGTTTATCGGACAGGGGTGGCGGGAACATTCAGTACTTC.

The V call is TRBV7-3, the J call TRBJ2-5, with 8 bases aligning to TRBD2. Germline CDR1 SGHTA, CDR2 FQGTGA. The CDR3 consists of 14 residues. V trimming: 2 bases; J trimming: 5 bases; junction bases outside the gene matches: 4. The chain's CDR3 is CASSLAGGRETQYF. The CDR3 DNA reads as TGTGCCAGCAGCTTAGCGGGAGGTCGGGAGACCCAGTACTTC.

This chain joins TRBV6-6 and TRBJ2-1; TRBD2 aligns across 9 bases. This CDR3 has 16 residues. V was clipped by 5 bases and J by 7 bases; unmatched bases: 12. Germline V lookup: CDR1 MNHNY, CDR2 SVGAGI (reference sequence). CDR3 sequence: CASSLSGGRAENEQFF. In nucleotides, the CDR3 is TGTGCCAGCAGTCTCTCCGGCGGGAGGGCCGAGAATGAGCAGTTCTTC.

J is TRBJ1-2 and V is TRBV5-5, with TRBD1 identical over 9 bases. Per germline, CDR1 SGHKS and CDR2 YYEKEE (reference sequence). V lost 4 bases and J lost 10; bases outside the gene matches: 8. The CDR3 is 13 amino acids. The CDR3 DNA reads TGTGCCAGCAGCACTGGACAGGGGATTTCCTACACCTTC. Encoded protein: CASSTGQGISYTF.

This rearrangement joins TRBV2 to TRBJ2-7; 10 nucleotides match TRBD1. Germline CDR1 reads SNHLY; CDR2 reads FYNNEI. The CDR3 runs to 13 residues. Trimming at V came to 7 bases and at J to 5 bases, leaving 5 bases not matched to a gene. The CDR3 coding sequence is TGTGCCAGCAAGGGACAGGGGCCTCACGAGCAGTACTTC. Its protein is CASKGQGPHEQYF.

This sequence joins TRBV7-2 and TRBJ1-1; 9 nucleotides agree with TRBD1. Looked up from germline, CDR1 is SGHTA and CDR2 is FQGNSA. The CDR3 sequence is 15 residues long. V lost 6 bases to trimming and J lost 1 base; unmatched junction nucleotides: 6. The CDR3, as DNA: TGTGCCAGCAGGGCCCGGGACAGGGAGAACACTGAAGCTTTCTTT. Its translation: CASRARDRENTEAFF.

As DNA, the CDR3 is TGTGCCAGCAGCGGGACAACGACCTACAATGAGCAGTTCTTC. Translating gives CASSGTTTYNEQFF. The chain couples TRBV6-5 to TRBJ2-1; a possible D gene is TRBD1 (6 bases). The ends were cut back, 6 bases at V and 2 bases at J, with 11 bases in the middle. The germline V gene has CDR1 MNHEY and CDR2 SVGAGI. This CDR3 region has 14 residues.

The chain combines TRBV19 with TRBJ1-2; 9 positions match TRBD1. This CDR3 is built from 13 residues. Germline CDR1 reads LNHDA; CDR2 reads SQIVND (reference sequence). With V trimmed by 5 bases and J by 7 bases, 5 bases remained unmatched. Written as DNA, the CDR3 is TGTGCCAGTAGTGTGACAGGGGGAGGTGGCTACACCTTC. Translated: CASSVTGGGGYTF.

Here the CDR3 reads CASSSSGLAGSYNEQFF. In DNA, the CDR3 is TGTGCCAGCAGTTCATCCGGTTTAGCGGGGTCCTACAATGAGCAGTTCTTC. The V and J genes are TRBV28 and TRBJ2-1; 8 bases fit TRBD2. After removal of 4 bases from V and 1 base from J, the junction contained 9 bases not matched to a gene. Germline CDR1 MDHEN, CDR2 SYDVKM. The CDR3 consists of 17 residues.

CDR3 in amino acids: CASSFQSGADTQYF. CDR3 DNA sequence: TGTGCCAGCAGCTTCCAGTCGGGGGCAGATACGCAGTATTTT. The chain combines TRBV7-9 with TRBJ2-3, with D perhaps matching TRBD2 (6 bases). Germline V gene data show CDR1 as SEHNR and CDR2 as FQNEAQ (reference sequence). V was cut by 3 bases and J by 4 bases, with 11 bases left in between. This CDR3 comprises 14 residues.

The V gene is TRBV19, the J gene TRBJ1-5, with 10 nucleotides matching TRBD1. J was trimmed by 3 bases and V by 5 bases; bases with no gene match: 10. CDR1 is LNHDA, CDR2 SQIVND, per germline (reference sequence). CDR3 length equals 17 residues. The CDR3 DNA reads TGTGCCAGTAGTGTGGGACAGGGGACGTCCCCCAATCAGCCCCAGCATTTT. Protein sequence: CASSVGQGTSPNQPQHF.

The CDR3 nucleotides read TGTGCCAGCAGCGTGGGTACTAGCGGGAGACACGAGCAGTACTTC. Encoded protein: CASSVGTSGRHEQYF. The rearrangement links TRBV9 to TRBJ2-7; TRBD2 agrees at 11 bases. V gave up 2 bases and J gave up 5 bases; unmatched junction bases: 6. The CDR3 has 15 residues. Germline V gene sequence: CDR1 SGDLS, CDR2 YYNGEE.